The 17 T cell receptor beta chains below come from one sample, sequenced in a study of blood T cell repertoires in COVID-19. Clones were read by immunoSEQ multiplex PCR, and TCRdb kept only the in-frame ones, dropping some. The sample yields under 250,000 clones, 65% to 90% seen once. The material sequenced was PBMCs or T cells enriched from blood (not recorded which). Receptors were obtained from a woman aged 50 to 60 with acute COVID-19.

V and J are TRBV11-2 and TRBJ2-3; D not certain. The length of the CDR3 is 16 residues. Germline CDR1 SGHAT, CDR2 FQNNGV. V was pared by 1 base and J by 0 bases, with 11 bases between. Here the CDR3 reads CASSLGGAISTDTQYF. For the CDR3, the DNA is TGTGCCAGCAGCTTAGGCGGCGCGATAAGCACAGATACGCAGTATTTT.

The rearrangement uses TRBV5-1 and TRBJ2-3, with no clear D. Per the germline V gene, CDR1 is SGHRS and CDR2 is YFSETQ. The CDR3 contains 14 residues. Trimming removed 5 bases at V and 0 bases at J, with 10 bases between. The CDR3 loop reads CASSQASSTDTQYF. The DNA of the CDR3 is TGCGCCAGCAGTCAGGCAAGCAGCACAGATACGCAGTATTTT.

The gene calls are TRBV18 and TRBJ2-7; TRBD2 might be the D (5 bases). Per the germline V gene, CDR1 is KGHSH and CDR2 is LQKENI. V lost 3 bases and J lost 5, with 23 bases in between. CDR3 length: 17 amino acids. The CDR3 coding sequence is TGTGCCAGCTCACCTGGGGAGATAGCCATTCAGTGGAACGAGCAGTACTTC. It specifies CASSPGEIAIQWNEQYF.

V and J are TRBV9 and TRBJ2-1; 7 bases are shared with TRBD2. The junction had 7 bases not matched to a gene; V was cut back by 4 bases and J by 3 bases. The CDR3 length is 15 residues. The germline V gene encodes CDR1 SGDLS and CDR2 YYNGEE. DNA for the CDR3: TGTGCCAGCAGCAGGGCGGGAGCGAACTACAATGAGCAGTTCTTC. Translating it yields CASSRAGANYNEQFF.

CDR3 sequence reads: CASSIAGELYEQYF. CDR3 sequence (DNA): TGTGCCAGCAGTATAGCGGGAGAACTCTACGAGCAGTACTTC. The chain combines TRBV2 with TRBJ2-7; the match to TRBD2 covers 9 bases. The germline V gene has CDR1 SNHLY and CDR2 FYNNEI. With V trimmed by 5 bases and J by 3 bases, 5 bases remained unmatched. The CDR3 has 14 residues.

The count of this clone is one. The chain recombines TRBV7-9 with TRBJ2-5; a possible D gene is TRBD1 (6 bases). V dropped 4 bases and J dropped 2 bases, with 14 bases sitting between them. This CDR3 comprises 15 residues. From germline, CDR1 is SEHNR and CDR2 FQNEAQ (reference sequence). The DNA of the CDR3 is TGTGCCAGCAGCTCACTGGACAGACTTCAAGAGACCCAGTACTTC. Translation gives CASSSLDRLQETQYF.

The chain carries TRBV10-2 and TRBJ2-7, with 9 nucleotides matching TRBD2. The CDR3 is 15 amino acids. The junction had 7 bases not matched to a gene; V was cut back by 6 bases and J by 1 base. CDR1 is WSHSY, CDR2 SAAADI, per germline. CDR3 DNA: TGCGCCAGCAGCCTGACTAGCGGTTCATCCTACGAGCAGTACTTC. As protein: CASSLTSGSSYEQYF.

This sequence joins TRBV30 and TRBJ1-3; D not certain. The V gene's germline CDR1 is GTSNPN and CDR2 SVGIG (reference sequence). The CDR3 loop spans 14 amino acids. V shed 1 base and J shed 3 bases, with 10 bases lying between them. CDR3 amino acids: CAWSAGLLGNTIYF. The CDR3 DNA reads TGTGCCTGGAGTGCCGGACTCCTTGGAAACACCATATATTTT.

This clone showed up just once. The CDR3 loop is CARSPTRRDTDTQYF. DNA for the CDR3: TGTGCCAGAAGCCCAACCCGCAGGGACACAGATACGCAGTATTTT. The rearrangement links TRBV5-3 to TRBJ2-3; possible D gene TRBD1, 5 bases. TRBV5-3 is an ORF, and what it does is uncertain. V dropped 4 bases and J dropped 2 bases, with 14 bases sitting between them. CDR3 length equals 15 residues.

V gene TRBV7-3 combines with J gene TRBJ2-2, with TRBD2 identical over 11 bases. The CDR3 is 16 amino acids. V lost 5 bases and J lost 5; bases outside the gene matches: 7. The V gene's germline CDR1 is SGHTA and CDR2 FQGTGA. CDR3 DNA: TGTGCCAGCAGCCCGTTACTAGCGGGAGTAACCGGGGAGCTGTTTTTT. It yields the protein CASSPLLAGVTGELFF.

The J gene is TRBJ2-3, the V gene TRBV21-1; the table's TRBD1 call for D was not verified on the DNA. TRBV21-1 is reported as a pseudogene. CDR3 length equals 14 residues. The CDR3 reads CASTTGRNTDTQYF. The CDR3 region has the DNA TGTGCCAGCACCACAGGGAGAAACACAGATACGCAGTATTTT.

This clone was detected only a few times. The same CDR3 is also encoded by other DNA sequences in this sample. The V call is TRBV30, the J call TRBJ1-5; D remains ambiguous. V was pared by 1 base and J by 2 bases, with 6 bases between. This CDR3 has 13 residues. The germline V gene has CDR1 GTSNPN and CDR2 SVGIG (reference sequence). CDR3 sequence reads: CAWSGQGNQPQHF. Written as DNA, the CDR3 is TGTGCCTGGAGTGGGCAGGGCAATCAGCCCCAGCATTTT.

The rearrangement joins TRBV15 to TRBJ2-7, with 8 bases that match TRBD1. Germline-derived CDR1 and CDR2 are LNHNV and YYDKDF (reference sequence). Trimming at V came to 1 base and at J to 2 bases, leaving 4 bases not matched to a gene. The CDR3 loop spans 15 amino acids. CDR3 region: CATSRVGQEPYEQYF. CDR3 bases: TGTGCCACCAGCAGAGTGGGACAGGAGCCCTACGAGCAGTACTTC.

This chain connects TRBV19 to TRBJ2-1; 7 positions agree with TRBD1. CDR3 length equals 13 residues. CDR1 is LNHDA, CDR2 SQIVND, per germline (reference sequence). Trimming at V came to 4 bases and at J to 10 bases, leaving 7 bases not matched to a gene. The CDR3 spells CASSKRQGPEQFF. CDR3 nucleotides: TGTGCCAGTAGTAAACGACAGGGACCAGAGCAGTTCTTC.

This clone was detected only a few times. This chain links TRBV3-1 (or the pseudogene TRBV3-2) with TRBJ1-6; D unclear. Trimming shortened V by 6 bases and J by 7 bases, and 19 bases separated the two germline ends. This CDR3 has 16 amino acids. Germline CDR1 is LGHDT and CDR2 is YNNKEL (reference sequence). The CDR3: CASSPPGRAGNSPLHF. CDR3 bases: TGTGCCAGCAGTCCACCGGGGAGGGCTGGCAATTCACCCCTCCACTTT.

This clone was recorded a few times. The chain couples TRBV21-1 to TRBJ2-5; TRBD1 was called by the table and not checked on the DNA. TRBV21-1 is described as a pseudogene. This CDR3 region has 16 residues. Here the CDR3 DNA reads TGTGCCAGCAGCATATCCGGGACAGGGAAGCGAGAGACCCAGTACTTC. This encodes CASSISGTGKRETQYF.

This chain links TRBV7-9 with TRBJ2-2, with TRBD2 identical over 12 bases. With V trimmed by 7 bases and J by 6 bases, 6 bases remained unmatched. Germline V lookup: CDR1 SEHNR, CDR2 FQNEAQ (reference sequence). CDR3 length: 15 residues. The CDR3 nucleotides read TGTGCCAGCACCCTAGCGGGAGGGCCTCCCGGGGAGCTGTTTTTT. Translated: CASTLAGGPPGELFF. The full variable domain, rest sourced from reference TRBV7-9 and TRBJ2-2, is DTGVSQNPRHKITKRGQNVTFRCDPISEHNRLYWYRQTLGQGPEFLTYFQNEAQLEKSRLLSDRFSAERPKGSFSTLEIQRTEQGDSAMYLCASTLAGGPPGELFFGEGSRLTVL.